This T cell receptor beta chain was sequenced during a study of T cell responses to AZD1222 COVID-19 vaccine. General study points: Nearly half of spike-specific TCRs reportedly target variant regions that are unmutated in the B.1.351 and B.1.1.7 variants.

Trimming took 2 bases from V and 5 from J, leaving 16 bases between them. Per the germline V gene, CDR1 is SGHVS and CDR2 is FNYEAQ. The CDR3 has 15 residues. Of note for this clone: Its antigen is still unknown.

The assay was immunoSEQ multiplex PCR, and TCRdb's table has in-frame clones only and misses some. The data show about 200,000 clones, approximately 94% seen once. The sequence derives from an adult who received the AZD1222 COVID-19 vaccine. The material was peripheral blood, obtained 28 days after the second AZD1222 dose. The J gene is TRBJ2-7, the V gene TRBV7-6; either TRBD1 or TRBD2 may fit D (5 bases each). The CDR3 DNA sequence: TGTGCCAGCAGCTTATGGGACGGGGCAAACAACGAGCAGTACTTC. Translated: CASSLWDGANNEQYF.